The 27 T cell receptor beta chains given below trace back to one sample, sequenced in a study of cytomegalovirus exposure and HLA in healthy donors. In the PCR, 60 Vbeta and 13 Jbeta primers were used. Measured with immunoSEQ multiplex PCR; TCRdb has only the in-frame clones, and not every one. The data hold around 280,000 clones, with around 90% observed a single time. Sequenced input: PBMCs. The receptors derive from a woman younger than 30 in good health and CMV-seronegative.

The gene calls are TRBV29-1 and TRBJ2-2; 7 positions match TRBD2. The CDR3 is 13 amino acids. CDR1 is SQVTM and CDR2 is ANQGSEA in the germline V gene. After removal of 8 bases from V and 1 base from J, the junction contained 4 bases not matched to a gene. CDR3 bases: TGCAGCTCCGGGGAGGGGAACACCGGGGAGCTGTTTTTT. Translated: CSSGEGNTGELFF.

The CDR3 bases are TGTGCTAGTGGTCCGTCTGGGGCCAACGTCCTGACTTTC. It encodes CASGPSGANVLTF. The chain carries TRBV12-5 and TRBJ2-6; D remains ambiguous. The CDR3 extends over 13 amino acids. Germline lookup yields CDR1 LGHNT and CDR2 FRNRAP. V lost 5 bases, J lost 1 base, and 3 bases lay in between.

The chain has TRBV2 and TRBJ1-5; 7 nucleotides align to TRBD1. Germline V gene data show CDR1 as SNHLY and CDR2 as FYNNEI. J was trimmed by 2 bases and V by 9 bases; bases with no gene match: 10. The CDR3 length is 15 residues. CDR3 in amino acids: CASKQGREGNQPQHF. The CDR3 region has the DNA TGTGCCAGTAAACAGGGGCGTGAGGGCAATCAGCCCCAGCATTTT. The full variable domain, completed using reference TRBV2 and TRBJ1-5, is EPEVTQTPSHQVTQMGQEVILRCVPISNHLYFYWYRQILGQKVEFLVSFYNNEISEKSEIFDDQFSVERPDGSNFTLKIRSTKLEDSAMYFCASKQGREGNQPQHFGDGTRLSIL.

This sequence joins TRBV9 and TRBJ1-3; TRBD1 agrees at 9 bases. CDR3 size: 15 residues. The V and J ends lost 3 bases and 2 bases, in that order; junction bases with no gene match: 3. CDR1 and CDR2 from the germline V gene are SGDLS and YYNGEE. The CDR3 here is CASSAGQGPGNTIYF. The CDR3 coding sequence is TGTGCCAGCAGCGCAGGACAGGGGCCTGGAAACACCATATATTTT. Together with reference TRBV9 and TRBJ1-3, the CDR3 gives the full variable domain: DSGVTQTPKHLITATGQRVTLRCSPRSGDLSVYWYQQSLDQGLQFLIQYYNGEERAKGNILERFSAQQFPDLHSELNLSSLELGDSALYFCASSAGQGPGNTIYFGEGSWLTVV.

This chain connects TRBV7-2 to TRBJ2-3; weak D call: TRBD2 (6 bases). This CDR3 has 15 amino acids. Germline CDR1 and CDR2: SGHTA and FQGNSA. V was trimmed by 3 bases and J by 5 bases, leaving 15 bases between them. This chain's CDR3 is CASSFRSGSIDTQYF. As DNA, the CDR3 is TGTGCCAGCAGCTTCCGTAGCGGTTCCATAGATACGCAGTATTTT.

Only one count was recorded for this clone. This chain links TRBV30 with TRBJ2-7; TRBD2 agrees at 7 bases. Germline-derived CDR1 and CDR2 are GTSNPN and SVGIG (reference sequence). CDR3 length equals 14 residues. J was trimmed by 2 bases and V by 2 bases; bases with no gene match: 6. CDR3 nucleotides: TGTGCCTGGAGTCGACTAGCTGTGGCCTACGAGCAGTACTTC. Its translation is CAWSRLAVAYEQYF.

V usage is TRBV6-6 and J usage is TRBJ1-5; no clear D gene. Germline V gene lookup returns CDR1 MNHNY and CDR2 SVGAGI (reference sequence). The V end lost 5 bases, the J end lost 2 bases, and 10 bases lay between the germline ends. The CDR3 loop spans 14 amino acids. CDR3 DNA sequence: TGTGCCAGCAGTAACGCGGTAGGCAATCAGCCCCAGCATTTT. Protein: CASSNAVGNQPQHF.

The CDR3 DNA is TGTGCCAGCACCCCGGGGAAACAGGGGTCTAGGGTGGGCTATGGCTACACCTTC. Its protein is CASTPGKQGSRVGYGYTF. This chain joins TRBV6-9 and TRBJ1-2, with 7 bases identical to TRBD1. V gave up 7 bases and J gave up 4 bases; unmatched junction bases: 21. Germline-derived CDR1 and CDR2 are MNHGY and SVAAGI. The length of the CDR3 is 18 residues.

The chain is built from TRBV6-4 and TRBJ1-6; the D gene is possibly TRBD1 (5 bases). V lost 4 bases and J 9 bases, leaving 16 bases between the germline ends. The germline gives CDR1 MRHNA, CDR2 SNTAGT. The CDR3 is 15 amino acids. CDR3 in amino acids: CASSVEAGVGSPLHF. As DNA, the CDR3 is TGTGCCAGCAGTGTTGAGGCGGGGGTTGGTTCACCCCTCCACTTT.

The V call is TRBV5-5, the J call TRBJ2-5; a possible D gene is TRBD1 (6 bases). The germline V gene encodes CDR1 SGHKS and CDR2 YYEKEE (reference sequence). The CDR3 length is 14 residues. V lost 4 bases and J lost 5, with 15 bases in between. The CDR3 sequence: CASSPTGIRETQYF. The CDR3 DNA follows: TGTGCCAGCAGCCCCACAGGGATTCGGGAGACCCAGTACTTC.

V and J are TRBV5-1 and TRBJ1-6; TRBD1 matches at 9 bases. J lost 7 bases, V lost 2 bases, and 4 bases had no gene match. This CDR3 has 15 residues. The germline V gene encodes CDR1 SGHRS and CDR2 YFSETQ. The CDR3 bases are TGCGCCAGCAGCTTTACAGGGGGCGGGAATTCACCCCTCCACTTT. It specifies CASSFTGGGNSPLHF.

This chain uses TRBV5-1 with TRBJ2-3; 7 bases agree with TRBD1. The CDR3 runs to 14 residues. V lost 4 bases and J lost 0; bases outside the gene matches: 2. Germline-derived CDR1 and CDR2 are SGHRS and YFSETQ. CDR3 sequence reads: CASSGGQSTDTQYF. The DNA for the CDR3 is TGCGCCAGCAGCGGGGGACAGAGCACAGATACGCAGTATTTT.

The chain recombines TRBV5-1 with TRBJ2-3; 8 positions match TRBD1. The CDR3 runs to 16 residues. V lost 3 bases and J lost 5; bases outside the gene matches: 11. The germline CDR1 and CDR2 sequences are SGHRS and YFSETQ. CDR3 in DNA: TGCGCCAGCAGCTCGGGACCCTCTACAGGGGGAGATACGCAGTATTTT. Protein: CASSSGPSTGGDTQYF.

J is TRBJ1-1 and V is TRBV6-1; D call uncertain. V lost 5 bases and J 1 base, leaving 8 bases between the germline ends. This CDR3 spans 13 amino acids. Per germline, CDR1 MNHNS and CDR2 SASEGT. The CDR3: CASSKTENTEAFF. The DNA for the CDR3 is TGTGCCAGCAGTAAAACAGAGAACACTGAAGCTTTCTTT.

The chain links TRBV27 to TRBJ1-2; 9 bases fit TRBD1. Losses at the gene ends were 6 bases for V and 5 bases for J; bases not matched to a gene: 13. This CDR3 has 16 amino acids. Germline V lookup: CDR1 MNHEY, CDR2 SMNVEV (reference sequence). CDR3 coding DNA: TGTGCCAGCAGGTACGACCTGACAGGGGGATTTTATGGCTACACCTTC. Protein product: CASRYDLTGGFYGYTF.

V is TRBV12-5 and J is TRBJ1-5; 7 positions agree with TRBD1. J lost 4 bases, V lost 0 bases, and 6 bases had no gene match. CDR3 length: 16 amino acids. Looked up from germline, CDR1 is LGHNT and CDR2 is FRNRAP. CDR3 coding DNA: TGTGCTAGTGGTTTGGTACTGGACAGGCTGAATCAGCCCCAGCATTTT. The encoded protein is CASGLVLDRLNQPQHF.

Regarding this clone: This sample includes further DNA sequences coding for the same CDR3. The chain uses TRBV25-1 and TRBJ1-6; 9 bases agree with TRBD1. Trimming took 6 bases from V and 7 from J; bases not matched to a gene: 10. The CDR3 spans 16 residues. Per the germline V gene, CDR1 is MGHDK and CDR2 is SYGVNS. The DNA of the CDR3 is TGTGCCAGCAGCCCCTGGACAGGGGCGGGAAATTCACCCCTCCACTTT. Translated, it gives CASSPWTGAGNSPLHF. Full variable domain (rest looked up from reference TRBV25-1 and TRBJ1-6): EADIYQTPRYLVIGTGKKITLECSQTMGHDKMYWYQQDPGMELHLIHYSYGVNSTEKGDLSSESTVSRIRTEHFPLTLESARPSHTSQYLCASSPWTGAGNSPLHFGNGTRLTVT.

This rearrangement joins TRBV27 to TRBJ2-4, with D uncertain. Trimming left V 5 bases short and J 6 bases short, with 11 bases between. Germline-derived CDR1 and CDR2 are MNHEY and SMNVEV (reference sequence). The CDR3 contains 13 residues. CDR3 DNA: TGTGCCAGCAGTCCCCAAGCGCGAAACATTCAGTACTTC. It translates to CASSPQARNIQYF.

The rearrangement links TRBV15 to TRBJ2-7; the match to TRBD2 covers 7 bases. The germline V gene has CDR1 LNHNV and CDR2 YYDKDF (reference sequence). After removal of 0 bases from V and 0 bases from J, the junction contained 2 bases not matched to a gene. This CDR3 is 15 amino acids long. CDR3: CATSRERGNSYEQYF. Written as DNA, the CDR3 is TGTGCCACCAGCAGAGAGCGGGGGAACTCCTACGAGCAGTACTTC.

CDR3 region: CASSLGTGLKNTEAFF. CDR3 DNA: TGTGCCAGCAGCTTGGGGACAGGGCTAAAGAACACTGAAGCTTTCTTT. The V call is TRBV5-4, the J call TRBJ1-1; TRBD1 agrees at 8 bases. Germline CDR1 and CDR2: SGHNT and YYREEE (reference sequence). The CDR3 totals 16 residues. With V trimmed by 0 bases and J by 1 base, 5 bases remained unmatched.

The chain is built from TRBV11-2 and TRBJ2-1; TRBD2 is a possible D gene (6 bases). The CDR3 has 14 amino acids. The germline V and J ends were trimmed by 1 base and 7 bases, with 11 bases remaining between them. Germline V lookup: CDR1 SGHAT, CDR2 FQNNGV. The CDR3 nucleotides read TGTGCCAGCAGCTTAGCCCTAGCGCTGAATGAGCAGTTCTTC. This gives the protein CASSLALALNEQFF.

The chain is built from TRBV6-1 and TRBJ2-3, with a weak D call TRBD1 (6 bases). Trimming left V 10 bases short and J 7 bases short, with 12 bases between. The CDR3 spans 11 residues. CDR1 is MNHNS, CDR2 SASEGT, per germline. As DNA, the CDR3 is TGTGCCACTACAGGGTCGAATACGCAGTATTTT. Translating it yields CATTGSNTQYF.

This clone was seen only a few times. The chain uses TRBV5-4 and TRBJ2-7, with 11 bases lining up with TRBD2. This CDR3 spans 15 amino acids. V lost 2 bases and J lost 1; bases outside the gene matches: 2. Germline CDR1 is SGHNT and CDR2 is YYREEE (reference sequence). CDR3 residues: CASSFASGGSYEQYF. Here the CDR3 DNA reads TGTGCCAGCAGCTTCGCTAGCGGGGGGTCCTACGAGCAGTACTTC.

This chain links TRBV7-2 with TRBJ2-3; TRBD2 aligns across 15 bases. CDR1 is SGHTA, CDR2 FQGNSA, per germline. Trimming at V came to 5 bases and at J to 4 bases, leaving 4 bases not matched to a gene. This CDR3 comprises 16 residues. The CDR3 DNA sequence: TGTGCCAGCAGCCCCGGACTAGCGGGGGGGTCAGATACGCAGTATTTT. It yields the protein CASSPGLAGGSDTQYF.

This clone is a singleton in its sample. This chain links TRBV15 with TRBJ1-2; 8 bases match TRBD1. From germline, CDR1 is LNHNV and CDR2 YYDKDF (reference sequence). The V gene end was trimmed by 3 bases and the J gene end by 5 bases; junction bases not matched to a gene: 2. This CDR3 comprises 13 residues. This CDR3 is CATSRTGDYGYTF. CDR3 in DNA: TGTGCCACCAGCAGGACAGGGGATTATGGCTACACCTTC.

The V gene is TRBV5-1, the J gene TRBJ2-5, with D possibly being TRBD2 (5 bases). Germline lookup yields CDR1 SGHRS and CDR2 YFSETQ. The CDR3 runs 17 residues. Trimming shortened V by 0 bases and J by 2 bases, and 17 bases separated the two germline ends. In nucleotides, the CDR3 is TGCGCCAGCAGCTTGGGGTGGTTAGCCTCGGGGCAAGAGACCCAGTACTTC. Its translation: CASSLGWLASGQETQYF. Supplemented by reference TRBV5-1 and TRBJ2-5, the full variable domain reads KAGVTQTPRYLIKTRGQQVTLSCSPISGHRSVSWYQQTPGQGLQFLFEYFSETQRNKGNFPGRFSGRQFSNSRSEMNVSTLELGDSALYLCASSLGWLASGQETQYFGPGTRLLVL.

The chain employs TRBV27 and TRBJ2-3, with 8 bases matching TRBD2. Looked up from germline, CDR1 is MNHEY and CDR2 is SMNVEV (reference sequence). The CDR3 is 20 amino acids. V lost 3 bases, J lost 2 bases, and 19 bases stayed unmatched. As DNA, the CDR3 is TGTGCCAGCAGTTTGGCCAGTCGGGGCAGCGGCGGGAGGCCCACAGATACGCAGTATTTT. Translated: CASSLASRGSGGRPTDTQYF.